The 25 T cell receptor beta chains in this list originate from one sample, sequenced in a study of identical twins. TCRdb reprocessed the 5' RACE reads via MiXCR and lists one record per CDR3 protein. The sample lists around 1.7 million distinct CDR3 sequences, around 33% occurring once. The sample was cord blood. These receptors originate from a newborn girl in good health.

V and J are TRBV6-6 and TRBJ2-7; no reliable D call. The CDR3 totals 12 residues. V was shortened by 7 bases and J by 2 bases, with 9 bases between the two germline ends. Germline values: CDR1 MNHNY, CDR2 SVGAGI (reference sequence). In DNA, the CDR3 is TGTGCCAGCATGCAGGATACCTACGAGCAGTACTTC. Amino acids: CASMQDTYEQYF.

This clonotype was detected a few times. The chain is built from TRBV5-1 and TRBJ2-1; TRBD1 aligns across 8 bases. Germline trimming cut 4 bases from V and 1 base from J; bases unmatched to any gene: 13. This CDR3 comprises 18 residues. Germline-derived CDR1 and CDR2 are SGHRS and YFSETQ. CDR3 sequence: CASSPHHRDRISYNEQFF. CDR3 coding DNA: TGCGCCAGCAGCCCGCACCACCGGGACAGGATATCCTACAATGAGCAGTTCTTC.

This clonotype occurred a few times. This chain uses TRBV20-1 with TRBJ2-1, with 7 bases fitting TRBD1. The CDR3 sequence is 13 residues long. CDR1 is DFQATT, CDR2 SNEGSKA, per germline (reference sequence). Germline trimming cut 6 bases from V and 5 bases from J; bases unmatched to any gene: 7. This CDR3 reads CSASGQLNNEQFF. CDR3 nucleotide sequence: TGCAGTGCCTCGGGACAGCTAAACAATGAGCAGTTCTTC.

The CDR3 DNA reads TGCGCCAGCAGCCATGAACTAGGACAGGGGGGTGAAGCTTTCTTT. This encodes CASSHELGQGGEAFF. The chain is built from TRBV5-1 and TRBJ1-1; 10 bases fit TRBD1. Germline assignment: CDR1 SGHRS and CDR2 YFSETQ. Trimming cost V 4 bases and J 7 bases; bases outside gene matches: 10. CDR3 length: 15 amino acids.

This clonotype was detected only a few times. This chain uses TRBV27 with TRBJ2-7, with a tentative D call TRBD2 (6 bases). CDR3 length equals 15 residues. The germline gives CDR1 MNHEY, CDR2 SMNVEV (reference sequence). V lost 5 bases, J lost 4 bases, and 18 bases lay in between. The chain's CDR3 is CASSDIAEKGYEQYF. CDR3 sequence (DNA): TGTGCCAGCAGTGACATAGCGGAGAAGGGTTACGAGCAGTACTTC.

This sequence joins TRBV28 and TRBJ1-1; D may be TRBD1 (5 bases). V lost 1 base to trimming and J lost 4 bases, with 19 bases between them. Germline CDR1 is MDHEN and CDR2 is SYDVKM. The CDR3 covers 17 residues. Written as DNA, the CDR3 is TGTGCCAGCAGTTTATTACGGACAATCCGGAGGTCCACTGAAGCTTTCTTT. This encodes CASSLLRTIRRSTEAFF.

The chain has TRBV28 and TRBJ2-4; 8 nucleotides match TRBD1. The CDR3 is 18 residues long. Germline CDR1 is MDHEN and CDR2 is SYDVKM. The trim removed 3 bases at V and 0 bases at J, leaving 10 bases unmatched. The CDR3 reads CASSFEDRVPRAKNIQYF. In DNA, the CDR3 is TGTGCCAGCAGTTTTGAGGACAGGGTCCCTAGAGCCAAAAACATTCAGTACTTC.

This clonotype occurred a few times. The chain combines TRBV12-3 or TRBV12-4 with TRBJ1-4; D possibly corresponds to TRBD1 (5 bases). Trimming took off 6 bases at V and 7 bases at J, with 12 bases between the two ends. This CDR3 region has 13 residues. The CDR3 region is CASRIEQGEKLFF. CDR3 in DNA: TGTGCCAGCAGAATCGAGCAGGGTGAAAAACTGTTTTTT.

The CDR3 here is CASRAGLGLVLYNEQFF. The CDR3 coding sequence is TGTGCCAGCAGGGCAGGGTTGGGACTAGTCCTTTACAATGAGCAGTTCTTC. This chain links TRBV6-1 with TRBJ2-1; 8 bases are a match to TRBD2. Per germline, CDR1 MNHNS and CDR2 SASEGT. Trimming at V came to 6 bases and at J to 4 bases, leaving 14 bases not matched to a gene. This CDR3 contains 17 residues.

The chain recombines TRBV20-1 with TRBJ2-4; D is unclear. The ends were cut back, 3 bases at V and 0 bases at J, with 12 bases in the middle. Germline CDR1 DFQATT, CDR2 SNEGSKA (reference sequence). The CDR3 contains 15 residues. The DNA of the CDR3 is TGCAGTGCTAGGCGAGCCCAACTAGCCAAAAACATTCAGTACTTC. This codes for CSARRAQLAKNIQYF.

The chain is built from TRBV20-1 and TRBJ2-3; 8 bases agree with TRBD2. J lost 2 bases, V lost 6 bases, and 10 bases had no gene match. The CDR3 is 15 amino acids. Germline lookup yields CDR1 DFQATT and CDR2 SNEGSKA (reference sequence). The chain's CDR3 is CSAGSGTSFTDTQYF. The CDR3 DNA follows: TGCAGTGCGGGAAGCGGGACTAGTTTCACAGATACGCAGTATTTT.

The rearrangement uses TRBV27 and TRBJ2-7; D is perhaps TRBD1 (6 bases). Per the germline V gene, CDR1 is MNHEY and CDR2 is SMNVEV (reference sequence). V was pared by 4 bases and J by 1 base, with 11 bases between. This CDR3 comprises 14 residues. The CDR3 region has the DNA TGTGCCAGCAGTTCGGAACAGGGATCCTACGAGCAGTACTTC. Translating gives CASSSEQGSYEQYF.

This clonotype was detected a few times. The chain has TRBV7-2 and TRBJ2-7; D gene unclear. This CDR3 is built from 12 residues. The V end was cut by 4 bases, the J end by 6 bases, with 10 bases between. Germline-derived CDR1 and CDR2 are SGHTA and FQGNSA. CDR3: CASSWTPGEQYF. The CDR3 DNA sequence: TGTGCCAGCAGCTGGACGCCGGGCGAGCAGTACTTC. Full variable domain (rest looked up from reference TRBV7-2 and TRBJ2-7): GAGVSQSPSNKVTEKGKDVELRCDPISGHTALYWYRQSLGQGLEFLIYFQGNSAPDKSGLPSDRFSAERTGGSVSTLTIQRTQQEDSAVYLCASSWTPGEQYFGPGTRLTVT.

In nucleotides, the CDR3 is TGTGCCAGCAGCTCACAACCGGGACAGAACACTGAAGCTTTCTTT. It is translated as CASSSQPGQNTEAFF. J is TRBJ1-1 and V is TRBV7-9; tentative D call: TRBD1 (6 bases). Trimming cost V 4 bases and J 1 base, with 13 bases left between them. The germline CDR1 and CDR2 sequences are SEHNR and FQNEAQ (reference sequence). This CDR3 is built from 15 residues.

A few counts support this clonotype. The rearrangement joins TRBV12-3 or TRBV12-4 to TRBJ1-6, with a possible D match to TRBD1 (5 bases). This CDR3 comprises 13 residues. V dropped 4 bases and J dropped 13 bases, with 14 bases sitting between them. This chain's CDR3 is CASSSISGGPLHF. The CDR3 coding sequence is TGTGCCAGCAGTTCCATCTCGGGGGGGCCCCTCCACTTT.

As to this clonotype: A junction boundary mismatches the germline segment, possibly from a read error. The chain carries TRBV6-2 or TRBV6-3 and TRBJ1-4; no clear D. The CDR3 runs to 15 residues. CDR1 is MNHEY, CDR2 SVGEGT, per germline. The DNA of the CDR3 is TGTGCCGGCAGTCTCGATCGGGTCGGTAATGAAAAACTGTTTTTT. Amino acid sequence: CAGSLDRVGNEKLFF.

Written as DNA, the CDR3 is TGCAGTGCTACCCAGGGCACCCTCTACAATGAGCAGTACTTC. The encoded protein is CSATQGTLYNEQYF. V gene TRBV20-1 combines with J gene TRBJ2-5; weak D call: TRBD1 (5 bases). The V gene lost 4 bases and the J gene lost 11 bases, with 23 bases spanning the gap. The V gene's germline CDR1 is DFQATT and CDR2 SNEGSKA (reference sequence). The CDR3 contains 14 residues.

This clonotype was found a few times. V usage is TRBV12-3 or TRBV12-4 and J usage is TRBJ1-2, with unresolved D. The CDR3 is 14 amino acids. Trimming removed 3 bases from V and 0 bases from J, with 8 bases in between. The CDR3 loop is CASSLPASNYGYTF. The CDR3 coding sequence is TGTGCCAGCAGTTTGCCTGCCTCTAACTATGGCTACACCTTC.

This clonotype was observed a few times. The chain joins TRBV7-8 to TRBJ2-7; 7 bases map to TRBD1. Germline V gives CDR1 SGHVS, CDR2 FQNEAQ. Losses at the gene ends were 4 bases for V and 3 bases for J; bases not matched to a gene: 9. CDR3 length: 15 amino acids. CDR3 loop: CASSWGQTDFYEQYF. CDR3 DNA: TGTGCCAGCAGCTGGGGACAGACCGACTTCTACGAGCAGTACTTC.

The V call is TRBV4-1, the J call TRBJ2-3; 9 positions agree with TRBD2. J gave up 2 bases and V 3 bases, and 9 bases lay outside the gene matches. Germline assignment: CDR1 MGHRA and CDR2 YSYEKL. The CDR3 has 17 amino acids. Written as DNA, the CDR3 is TGCGCCAGCAGCCACCAACAGCGGGGGGACCTCACAGATACGCAGTATTTT. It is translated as CASSHQQRGDLTDTQYF.

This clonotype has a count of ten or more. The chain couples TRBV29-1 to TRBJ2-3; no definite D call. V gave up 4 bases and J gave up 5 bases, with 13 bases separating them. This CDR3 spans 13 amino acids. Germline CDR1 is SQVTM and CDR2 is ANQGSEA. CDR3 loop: CSVAIQAKDTQYF. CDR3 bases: TGCAGCGTTGCGATTCAGGCCAAAGATACGCAGTATTTT.

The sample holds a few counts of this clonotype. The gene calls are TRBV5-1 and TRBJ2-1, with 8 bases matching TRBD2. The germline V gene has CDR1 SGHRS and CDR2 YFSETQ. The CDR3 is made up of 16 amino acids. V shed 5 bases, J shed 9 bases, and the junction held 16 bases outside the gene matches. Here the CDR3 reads CASSPGLAGDIGEQFF. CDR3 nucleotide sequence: TGCGCCAGCAGTCCCGGACTAGCCGGCGATATTGGTGAGCAGTTCTTC.

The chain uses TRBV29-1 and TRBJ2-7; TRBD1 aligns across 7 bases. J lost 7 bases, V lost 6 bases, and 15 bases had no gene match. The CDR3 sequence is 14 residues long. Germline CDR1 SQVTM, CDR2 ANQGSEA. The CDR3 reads CSVAKGARYNEQYF. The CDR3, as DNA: TGCAGCGTCGCCAAGGGGGCGCGATACAATGAGCAGTACTTC.

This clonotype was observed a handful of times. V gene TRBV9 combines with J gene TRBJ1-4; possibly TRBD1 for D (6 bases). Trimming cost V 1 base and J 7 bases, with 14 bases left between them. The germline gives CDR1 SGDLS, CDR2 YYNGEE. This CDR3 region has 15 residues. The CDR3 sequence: CASSVSPTGSEKLFF. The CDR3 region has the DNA TGTGCCAGCAGCGTAAGTCCCACAGGGAGTGAAAAACTGTTTTTT.

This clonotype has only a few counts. In nucleotides, the CDR3 is TGTGCCAGCAGCCAAGATACGGATACCTACGAGCAGTACTTC. Translation: CASSQDTDTYEQYF. This rearrangement joins TRBV4-2 to TRBJ2-7, with unresolved D. Trimming shortened V by 0 bases and J by 2 bases, and 8 bases separated the two germline ends. This CDR3 has 14 amino acids. Germline CDR1 is LGHNA and CDR2 is YNFKEQ.